These 21 T cell receptor beta chains came from one sample sequenced in a study of PD-1 blockade in classical Hodgkin lymphoma. Data came from immunoSEQ multiplex PCR; TCRdb stores just in-frame clones and leaves some out. The data contain about 24,000 clones, about four fifths of them singletons. Relapses following autologous stem cell transplantation were seen in all patients, with brentuximab vedotin exposure varying. The starting material was peripheral blood mononuclear cells (PBMCs), obtained before the second cycle of nivolumab. Source of these receptors: a human donor with classical Hodgkin lymphoma.

This sequence joins TRBV11-3 and TRBJ2-3; 7 bases are shared with TRBD2. The germline V gene encodes CDR1 SGHNT and CDR2 YENEEA. This CDR3 has 13 amino acids. Losses at the gene ends were 1 base for V and 9 bases for J; bases not matched to a gene: 4. The CDR3: CASSLGPGGTQYF. DNA of the CDR3: TGTGCCAGCAGCTTAGGGCCGGGGGGAACGCAGTATTTT.

Note on this clone: Other DNA sequences in this sample translate to the same CDR3. CDR3: CASSEVLYEQYF. DNA for the CDR3: TGTGCCAGCAGTGAAGTTTTATACGAGCAGTACTTC. The rearrangement joins TRBV25-1 to TRBJ2-7, with D hard to call. Trimming stripped 2 bases from V and 4 bases from J, with 6 bases between. The germline V gene encodes CDR1 MGHDK and CDR2 SYGVNS. The CDR3 is 12 residues long.

The rearrangement uses TRBV7-3 and TRBJ2-2; TRBD1 matches 7 bases. CDR3 length: 12 residues. The V gene end was trimmed by 5 bases and the J gene end by 8 bases; junction bases not matched to a gene: 2. The germline V gene encodes CDR1 SGHTA and CDR2 FQGTGA. The CDR3 here is CASSPRGGELFF. CDR3 bases: TGTGCCAGCAGCCCCAGGGGGGGGGAGCTGTTTTTT.

The V and J genes are TRBV15 and TRBJ1-6, with D possibly being TRBD1 (6 bases). Germline loops: CDR1 LNHNV, CDR2 YYDKDF (reference sequence). The V end lost 1 base, the J end lost 9 bases, and 16 bases lay between the germline ends. The CDR3 runs to 16 residues. In nucleotides, the CDR3 is TGTGCCACCAGCAGAGGCCGCCCAGGGGAGGGTTCACCCCTCCACTTT. Translating gives CATSRGRPGEGSPLHF.

V is TRBV2 and J is TRBJ1-5, with a possible D match to TRBD1 (5 bases). This CDR3 has 15 residues. V lost 3 bases and J 0 bases, leaving 9 bases between the germline ends. Germline values: CDR1 SNHLY, CDR2 FYNNEI. The CDR3 DNA reads as TGTGCCAGCAGTGACGGGGCAGGTAGCAATCAGCCCCAGCATTTT. Translation: CASSDGAGSNQPQHF.

The V call is TRBV20-1, the J call TRBJ1-3; D is unresolved. The CDR3 extends over 11 amino acids. The V and J ends lost 8 bases and 0 bases respectively, with 5 bases between them. Germline CDR1 DFQATT, CDR2 SNEGSKA (reference sequence). DNA for the CDR3: TGCAGTCAAACCTCTGGAAACACCATATATTTT. It specifies CSQTSGNTIYF.

The rearrangement uses TRBV6-1 and TRBJ1-5; D is possibly TRBD1 (6 bases). Germline V gene data show CDR1 as MNHNS and CDR2 as SASEGT. V lost 3 bases, J lost 2 bases, and 14 bases lay in between. The CDR3 spans 16 residues. CDR3 bases: TGTGCCAGCAGTGATCCACAGGGTTTTGGCAATCAGCCCCAGCATTTT. This encodes CASSDPQGFGNQPQHF.

The CDR3 region is CASINRAGGNTEAFF. The CDR3 DNA follows: TGTGCCAGCATTAATAGGGCAGGGGGGAACACTGAAGCTTTCTTT. This chain connects TRBV11-2 to TRBJ1-1; 7 bases line up with TRBD1. Germline values: CDR1 SGHAT, CDR2 FQNNGV. J was trimmed by 1 base and V by 7 bases; bases with no gene match: 9. The CDR3 runs 15 residues.

This clone has a handful of counts. The chain combines TRBV6-6 with TRBJ2-5, with 11 bases lining up with TRBD2. The V and J ends lost 4 bases and 7 bases, in that order; junction bases with no gene match: 8. Germline V gene lookup returns CDR1 MNHNY and CDR2 SVGAGI (reference sequence). The CDR3 is 15 amino acids. CDR3: CASSSGLAGGGTQYF. The CDR3, as DNA: TGTGCCAGCAGTTCCGGCCTAGCGGGGGGTGGGACCCAGTACTTC.

This sequence joins TRBV5-4 and TRBJ1-1; 7 bases agree with TRBD1. The CDR3 length is 16 residues. CDR1 is SGHNT and CDR2 is YYREEE in the germline V gene (reference sequence). V shed 3 bases and J 1 base; nucleotides not matched to a gene: 9. CDR3 DNA: TGTGCCAGCAGCTCTCCACCGACAGGGAAGAACACTGAAGCTTTCTTT. This gives the protein CASSSPPTGKNTEAFF.

This clone has just one count. The rearrangement links TRBV29-1 to TRBJ2-3; a possible D gene is TRBD1 (5 bases). V shed 7 bases and J shed 0 bases, with 14 bases lying between them. The CDR3 sequence is 14 residues long. Germline V gives CDR1 SQVTM, CDR2 ANQGSEA. CDR3 coding DNA: TGCAGCGGGGCCCCAGGGCAAAGCACAGATACGCAGTATTTT. As protein: CSGAPGQSTDTQYF.

The chain combines TRBV19 with TRBJ2-5; 12 bases map to TRBD2. The CDR3 is 13 amino acids. The germline V gene has CDR1 LNHDA and CDR2 SQIVND (reference sequence). J gave up 10 bases and V 2 bases, and 2 bases lay outside the gene matches. The CDR3 loop is CASSIRTSGDQYF. The CDR3 coding sequence is TGTGCCAGTAGTATAAGGACTAGCGGGGACCAGTACTTC.

This rearrangement joins TRBV6-6 to TRBJ2-7; D gene uncertain. V lost 2 bases and J 4 bases, leaving 9 bases between the germline ends. Germline values: CDR1 MNHNY, CDR2 SVGAGI (reference sequence). The CDR3 sequence is 13 residues long. The CDR3 DNA is TGTGCCAGCAGTTACCCCAGAGGATACGAGCAGTACTTC. As protein: CASSYPRGYEQYF.

The chain recombines TRBV12-5 with TRBJ1-5; no clear D. CDR3 length: 11 residues. V was pared by 6 bases and J by 8 bases, with 8 bases between. Germline-derived CDR1 and CDR2 are LGHNT and FRNRAP. CDR3 loop: CASGQLEPQHF. For the CDR3, the DNA is TGTGCTAGTGGGCAGCTGGAGCCCCAGCATTTT.

The genes are TRBV6-7 and TRBJ2-7, with D possibly matching TRBD2 (6 bases). Being an ORF, TRBV6-7 has a function that is uncertain. V was cut by 5 bases and J by 0 bases, with 20 bases left in between. This CDR3 contains 17 residues. CDR3: CASSPGVAYWGSYEQYF. CDR3 DNA: TGTGCCAGCAGTCCGGGAGTAGCATATTGGGGCTCCTACGAGCAGTACTTC.

The count of this clone is one. The chain combines TRBV28 with TRBJ2-5; D possibly uses TRBD1 or TRBD2 (5 bases each). The CDR3 runs 13 residues. The ends were cut back, 5 bases at V and 4 bases at J, with 11 bases in the middle. Germline CDR1 reads MDHEN; CDR2 reads SYDVKM. CDR3 sequence (DNA): TGTGCCAGCAGTGGGGGTCATGGAGAGACCCAGTACTTC. This sequence encodes CASSGGHGETQYF.

The V call is TRBV9, the J call TRBJ2-5, with D tentatively TRBD1 (6 bases). V shed 1 base and J shed 1 base, with 26 bases lying between them. This CDR3 spans 20 amino acids. Looked up from germline, CDR1 is SGDLS and CDR2 is YYNGEE. CDR3 coding DNA: TGTGCCAGCAGCGTATCTACTCGCCAGGGGTTTGTATATCGCCAAGAGACCCAGTACTTC. Translated, it gives CASSVSTRQGFVYRQETQYF.

The rearrangement links TRBV6-5 to TRBJ1-5; D call uncertain. The CDR3 is 13 residues long. CDR1 is MNHEY and CDR2 is SVGAGI in the germline V gene. Trimming took 6 bases from V and 7 from J, leaving 13 bases between them. The CDR3 coding sequence is TGTGCCAGCAGGAATAAGGGCGGCCAGCCCCAGCATTTT. It specifies CASRNKGGQPQHF.

V is TRBV5-1 and J is TRBJ2-2; TRBD2 aligns across 11 bases. The CDR3 loop spans 17 amino acids. V dropped 5 bases and J dropped 5; count of bases not matched to a gene: 11. Looked up from germline, CDR1 is SGHRS and CDR2 is YFSETQ. The CDR3: CASSGVTSGKATGELFF. The CDR3 DNA is TGCGCCAGCAGTGGGGTGACTAGCGGGAAAGCTACCGGGGAGCTGTTTTTT.

The chain combines TRBV11-3 with TRBJ2-1, with TRBD2 identical over 8 bases. Germline CDR1 and CDR2: SGHNT and YENEEA. CDR3 length: 16 residues. Trimming at V came to 5 bases and at J to 5 bases, leaving 11 bases not matched to a gene. The CDR3 here is CASSRGDSGANNEQFF. CDR3 sequence (DNA): TGTGCCAGCAGCAGGGGGGATAGCGGGGCCAACAATGAGCAGTTCTTC.

The chain has TRBV11-2 and TRBJ2-3, with 14 bases that match TRBD2. In germline, CDR1 is SGHAT, CDR2 FQNNGV. The CDR3 covers 16 residues. V shed 3 bases, J shed 6 bases, and the junction held 5 bases outside the gene matches. The CDR3 coding sequence is TGTGCCAGCAGCTTCCGACTAGCGGGGGGGCTGGATACGCAGTATTTT. Translated: CASSFRLAGGLDTQYF. The complete variable domain, with remaining parts taken from reference TRBV11-2 and TRBJ2-3, reads EAGVAQSPRYKIIEKRQSVAFWCNPISGHATLYWYQQILGQGPKLLIQFQNNGVVDDSQLPKDRFSAERLKGVDSTLKIQPAKLEDSAVYLCASSFRLAGGLDTQYFGPGTRLTVL.